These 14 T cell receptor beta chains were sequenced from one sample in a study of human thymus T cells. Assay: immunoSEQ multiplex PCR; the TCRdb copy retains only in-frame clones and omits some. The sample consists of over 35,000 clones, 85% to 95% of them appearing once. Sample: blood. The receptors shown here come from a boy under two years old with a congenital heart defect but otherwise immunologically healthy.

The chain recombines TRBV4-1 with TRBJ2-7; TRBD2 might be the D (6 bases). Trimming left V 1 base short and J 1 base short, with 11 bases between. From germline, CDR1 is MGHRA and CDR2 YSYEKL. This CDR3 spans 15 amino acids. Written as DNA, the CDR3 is TGCGCCAGCAGCCAAGGAGGGACTCCGTCCTACGAGCAGTACTTC. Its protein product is CASSQGGTPSYEQYF.

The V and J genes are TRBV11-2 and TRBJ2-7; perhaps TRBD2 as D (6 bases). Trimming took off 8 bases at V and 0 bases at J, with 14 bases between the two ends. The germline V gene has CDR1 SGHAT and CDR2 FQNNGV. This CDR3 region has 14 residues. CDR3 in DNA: TGTGCCAGCCGGGGGACCGCGGACTCCTACGAGCAGTACTTC. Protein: CASRGTADSYEQYF. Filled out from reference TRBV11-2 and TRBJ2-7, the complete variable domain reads EAGVAQSPRYKIIEKRQSVAFWCNPISGHATLYWYQQILGQGPKLLIQFQNNGVVDDSQLPKDRFSAERLKGVDSTLKIQPAKLEDSAVYLCASRGTADSYEQYFGPGTRLTVT.

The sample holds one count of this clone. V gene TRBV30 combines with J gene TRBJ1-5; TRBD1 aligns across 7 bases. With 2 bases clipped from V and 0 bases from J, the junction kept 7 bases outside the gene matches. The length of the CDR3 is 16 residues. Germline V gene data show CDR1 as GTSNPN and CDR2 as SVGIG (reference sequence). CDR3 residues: CAWSPLGQPSNQPQHF. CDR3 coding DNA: TGTGCCTGGAGTCCTCTGGGACAGCCTAGCAATCAGCCCCAGCATTTT.

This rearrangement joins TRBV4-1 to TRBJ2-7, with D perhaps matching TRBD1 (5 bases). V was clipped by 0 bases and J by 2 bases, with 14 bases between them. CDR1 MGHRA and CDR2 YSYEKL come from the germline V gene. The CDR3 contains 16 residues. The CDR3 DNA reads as TGCGCCAGCAGCCAAGAAATCGGGCAGGGCGCCTACGAGCAGTACTTC. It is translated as CASSQEIGQGAYEQYF.

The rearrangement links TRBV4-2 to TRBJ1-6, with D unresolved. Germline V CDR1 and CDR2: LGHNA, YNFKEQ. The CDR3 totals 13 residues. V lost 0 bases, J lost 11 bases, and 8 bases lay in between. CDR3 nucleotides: TGTGCCAGCAGCCAAGAAGTGAGAACACCCCTCCACTTT. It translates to CASSQEVRTPLHF.

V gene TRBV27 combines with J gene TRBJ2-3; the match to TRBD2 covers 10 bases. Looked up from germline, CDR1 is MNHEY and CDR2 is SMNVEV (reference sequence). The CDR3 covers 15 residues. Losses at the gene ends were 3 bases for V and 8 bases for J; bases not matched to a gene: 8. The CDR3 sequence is CASSLPGLAMRTQYF. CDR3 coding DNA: TGTGCCAGCAGTTTGCCGGGACTAGCGATGCGTACGCAGTATTTT.

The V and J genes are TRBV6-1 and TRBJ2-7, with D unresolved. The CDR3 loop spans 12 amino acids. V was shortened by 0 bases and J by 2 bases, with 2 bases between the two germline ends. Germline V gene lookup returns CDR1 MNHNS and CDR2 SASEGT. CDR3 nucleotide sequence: TGTGCCAGCAGTGAAGCCACCTACGAGCAGTACTTC. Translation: CASSEATYEQYF.

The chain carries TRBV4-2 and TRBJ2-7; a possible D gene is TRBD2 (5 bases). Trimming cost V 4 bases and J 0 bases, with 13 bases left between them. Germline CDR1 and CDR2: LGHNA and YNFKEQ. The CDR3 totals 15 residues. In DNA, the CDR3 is TGTGCCAGCAGCCCACCTCTCCGGGACTCCTACGAGCAGTACTTC. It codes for CASSPPLRDSYEQYF.

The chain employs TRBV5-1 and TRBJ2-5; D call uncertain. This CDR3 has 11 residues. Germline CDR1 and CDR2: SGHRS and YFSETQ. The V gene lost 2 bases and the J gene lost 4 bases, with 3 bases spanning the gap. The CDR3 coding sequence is TGCGCCAGCAGCTTCGGAGAGACCCAGTACTTC. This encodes CASSFGETQYF. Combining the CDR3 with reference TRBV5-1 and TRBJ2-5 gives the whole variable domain KAGVTQTPRYLIKTRGQQVTLSCSPISGHRSVSWYQQTPGQGLQFLFEYFSETQRNKGNFPGRFSGRQFSNSRSEMNVSTLELGDSALYLCASSFGETQYFGPGTRLLVL.

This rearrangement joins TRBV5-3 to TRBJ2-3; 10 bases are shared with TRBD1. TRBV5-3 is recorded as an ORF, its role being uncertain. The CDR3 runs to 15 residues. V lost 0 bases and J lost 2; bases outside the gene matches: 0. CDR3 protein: CARSLGQGATDTQYF. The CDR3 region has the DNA TGTGCCAGAAGCTTGGGACAGGGGGCCACAGATACGCAGTATTTT.

The CDR3 spells CASSSGQGARTEAFF. In nucleotides, the CDR3 is TGTGCCAGCAGTTCGGGACAGGGGGCGCGCACTGAAGCTTTCTTT. The chain recombines TRBV28 with TRBJ1-1, with 12 bases identical to TRBD1. V lost 4 bases to trimming and J lost 4 bases; unmatched junction nucleotides: 4. This CDR3 is built from 15 residues. Per germline, CDR1 MDHEN and CDR2 SYDVKM.

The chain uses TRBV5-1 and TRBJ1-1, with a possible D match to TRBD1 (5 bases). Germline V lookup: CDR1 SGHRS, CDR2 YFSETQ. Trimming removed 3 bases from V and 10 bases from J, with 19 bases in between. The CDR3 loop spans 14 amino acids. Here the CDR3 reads CASSSGTTRALAFF. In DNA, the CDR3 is TGCGCCAGCAGCTCTGGGACCACACGCGCCTTAGCTTTCTTT.

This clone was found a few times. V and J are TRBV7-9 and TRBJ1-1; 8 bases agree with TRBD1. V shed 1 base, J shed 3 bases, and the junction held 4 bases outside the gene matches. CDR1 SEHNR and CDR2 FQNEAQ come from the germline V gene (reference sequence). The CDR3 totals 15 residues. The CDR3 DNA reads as TGTGCCAGCAGCTTAGGTTCAGGGGGCGACACTGAAGCTTTCTTT. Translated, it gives CASSLGSGGDTEAFF.

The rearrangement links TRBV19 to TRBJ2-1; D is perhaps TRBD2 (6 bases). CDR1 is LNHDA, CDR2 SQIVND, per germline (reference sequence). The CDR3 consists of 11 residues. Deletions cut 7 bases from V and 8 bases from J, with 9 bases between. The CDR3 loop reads CASTWRDEQFF. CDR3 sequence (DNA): TGTGCCAGTACCTGGAGGGATGAGCAGTTCTTC.